The sequence of this T cell receptor beta chain was determined in a study of CD8 T cells in ankylosing spondylitis. Study-wide results and limits: Prior work had noted some motif variants in reactive arthritis blood and synovial fluid. It appeared that ankylosing spondylitis blood was characterized by a TCR beta motif of about 8 highly homologous variants.

This clonotype was seen many times. Antigen unknown. Per germline, CDR1 SQVTM and CDR2 ANQGSEA. The CDR3 is made up of 13 amino acids. Trimming removed 1 base from V and 2 bases from J, with 9 bases in between. TCRdb reprocessed the 5' RACE reads with MiXCR, giving one entry per CDR3 protein. The data hold under 450,000 distinct CDR3 sequences, with about 15% observed a single time. The rearrangement uses TRBV29-1 and TRBJ2-7; the D is unclear. The sequence derives from a male donor with ankylosing spondylitis. Sequencing used blood, either unsorted or a sorted T cell fraction (not recorded which). The CDR3 is CSVEAGTTYEQYF. For the CDR3, the DNA is TGCAGCGTTGAAGCGGGTACTACCTACGAGCAGTACTTC.